Listed below are T cell receptor beta chains from one sample, sequenced in a study of a mutant IDH1 vaccine in newly diagnosed glioma. For these TCRs, the target antigens are not known. The data were produced by immunoSEQ multiplex PCR, yet TCRdb's version contains in-frame clones alone and is incomplete. The data hold roughly 40,000 clones, with approximately 85% observed a single time. The specimen was PBMCs, collected from a glioma patient whose treatment included an IDH1 peptide vaccine. The receptors were gathered from a man between 35 and 55 years old with glioma. The CDR3 runs from the conserved cysteine through the conserved F or W. A D gene is named only where the DNA matches it firmly. Clone size is not always given. Where it is, it says once, few, many or a class for expanded clones.

V gene: TRBV19
D gene: NA
clone size: NA
J gene: TRBJ1-3
CDR3 DNA: TGTGCCAGTAGTGTCATCGTGACAGGACTCTCTGGAAACACCATATATTTT
CDR3 protein: CASSVIVTGLSGNTIYF

V gene: TRBV18
D gene: TRBD2
clone size: few
J gene: TRBJ2-7
CDR3 DNA: TGTGCCAGCTCAACGGGGGAGGGGATATCCTACGAGCAGTACTTC
CDR3 protein: CASSTGEGISYEQYF

V gene: TRBV7-8
D gene: NA
clone size: NA
J gene: TRBJ2-2
CDR3 DNA: TGTGCCAGCAGCCCCACTGGGGGTACAGGGTATCACGGGGAGCTGTTTTTT
CDR3 protein: CASSPTGGTGYHGELFF

V gene: TRBV2
D gene: NA
clone size: NA
J gene: TRBJ1-4
CDR3 DNA: TGTGCCAGCACCGACGGGCTTAATGAAAAACTGTTTTTT
CDR3 protein: CASTDGLNEKLFF

V gene: TRBV5-1
D gene: NA
clone size: NA
J gene: TRBJ2-7
CDR3 DNA: TGCGCCAGCAGCCAGGATGTCTACGAGCAGTACTTC
CDR3 protein: CASSQDVYEQYF

V gene: TRBV6-1
D gene: TRBD1
clone size: NA
J gene: TRBJ1-5
CDR3 DNA: TGTGCCAGCAGTGAATTCCAGGGGGGAAATCAGCCCCAGCATTTT
CDR3 protein: CASSEFQGGNQPQHF

V gene: TRBV7-6
D gene: NA
clone size: NA
J gene: TRBJ2-7
CDR3 DNA: TGTGCCAGCAGCTTAAGGCTAGCAGCCTACGAGCAGTACTTC
CDR3 protein: CASSLRLAAYEQYF

V gene: TRBV12-5
D gene: NA
clone size: NA
J gene: TRBJ2-7
CDR3 DNA: TGTGCTAGTGGTTCTCGGGGCAGGGTTTTGTCCGAGCAGTACTTC
CDR3 protein: CASGSRGRVLSEQYF

V gene: TRBV29-1
D gene: NA
clone size: NA
J gene: TRBJ2-7
CDR3 DNA: TGCAGCGCGGAACCGGACGGTTCCTACGAGCAGTACTTC
CDR3 protein: CSAEPDGSYEQYF

V gene: TRBV29-1
D gene: NA
clone size: NA
J gene: TRBJ1-1
CDR3 DNA: TGCAGCGTGTACAGGGAAGTAAACACTGAAGCTTTCTTT
CDR3 protein: CSVYREVNTEAFF

V gene: TRBV19
D gene: NA
clone size: NA
J gene: TRBJ1-5
CDR3 DNA: TGTGCCAGTATTGGCCAACTCTACCAGCCCCAGCATTTT
CDR3 protein: CASIGQLYQPQHF

V gene: TRBV15
D gene: NA
clone size: NA
J gene: TRBJ2-1
CDR3 DNA: TGTGCCACCAGCAGCCCCGGGTCCAGCCCAAATGAGCAGTTCTTC
CDR3 protein: CATSSPGSSPNEQFF

V gene: TRBV7-9
D gene: NA
clone size: once
J gene: TRBJ2-3
CDR3 DNA: TGTGCCAGCAGCCCCACTTATACGCAGTATTTT
CDR3 protein: CASSPTYTQYF

V gene: TRBV4-1
D gene: NA
clone size: NA
J gene: TRBJ2-5
CDR3 DNA: TGCGCCAGCAGCCAAGCTCCGCTACCAGAGACCCAGTACTTC
CDR3 protein: CASSQAPLPETQYF

V gene: TRBV27
D gene: TRBD2
clone size: NA
J gene: TRBJ2-7
CDR3 DNA: TGTGCCAGCACCTACCACCCTAGCGGGAGGGGCGAGCAGTACTTC
CDR3 protein: CASTYHPSGRGEQYF

V gene: TRBV9
D gene: NA
clone size: NA
J gene: TRBJ2-7
CDR3 DNA: TGTGCCAGCAGCGAGCCGCGCCACGAGCAGTACTTC
CDR3 protein: CASSEPRHEQYF

V gene: TRBV9
D gene: NA
clone size: NA
J gene: TRBJ2-4
CDR3 DNA: TGTGCCAGCAGCGTTTGGGGTTCCAACATTCAGTACTTC
CDR3 protein: CASSVWGSNIQYF

V gene: TRBV5-1
D gene: NA
clone size: NA
J gene: TRBJ2-1
CDR3 DNA: TGCGCCAGCAGCTTCGGCGGATACAATGAGCAGTTCTTC
CDR3 protein: CASSFGGYNEQFF

V gene: TRBV6-4
D gene: NA
clone size: NA
J gene: TRBJ1-5
CDR3 DNA: TGTGCCAGCAGTGAGGGGAGCAATCAGCCCCAGCATTTT
CDR3 protein: CASSEGSNQPQHF

V gene: TRBV9
D gene: NA
clone size: NA
J gene: TRBJ1-5
CDR3 DNA: TGTGCCAGCAGCGTAGACGGTTCGCGAGAGCCCCAGCATTTT
CDR3 protein: CASSVDGSREPQHF

V gene: TRBV7-3
D gene: NA
clone size: NA
J gene: TRBJ2-3
CDR3 DNA: TGTGCCAGCAGCTTAATTGGGGGACCTAGCACAGATACGCAGTATTTT
CDR3 protein: CASSLIGGPSTDTQYF

V gene: TRBV19
D gene: NA
clone size: NA
J gene: TRBJ2-7
CDR3 DNA: TGTGCCAGTAGGACGACATCTTCCATTGAGGAGCAGTACTTC
CDR3 protein: CASRTTSSIEEQYF

V gene: TRBV4-1
D gene: TRBD2
clone size: NA
J gene: TRBJ2-1
CDR3 DNA: TGCGCCAGCAGCCAAGAACTAGCGGAATACAATGAGCAGTTCTTC
CDR3 protein: CASSQELAEYNEQFF